These 7 T cell receptor beta chains originate from one sample sequenced in a study of cytomegalovirus exposure and HLA in healthy donors. The PCR had 60 Vbeta and 13 Jbeta primers. Produced via immunoSEQ multiplex PCR; TCRdb's table is partial and in-frame only. The table shows around 91,000 clones, with about nine tenths occurring only once. The sequencing input was PBMCs. The receptors derive from a man aged 25 to 40 in good health and CMV-seropositive.

J is TRBJ2-3 and V is TRBV11-3; TRBD2 matches 12 bases. J lost 3 bases, V lost 3 bases, and 4 bases had no gene match. The CDR3 has 16 amino acids. Germline-derived CDR1 and CDR2 are SGHNT and YENEEA. CDR3 nucleotide sequence: TGTGCCAGCAGCTTGGCACTAGCGGGAGGAACAGATACGCAGTATTTT. This codes for CASSLALAGGTDTQYF.

The chain couples TRBV6-5 to TRBJ2-7, with no clear D. Germline V gene lookup returns CDR1 MNHEY and CDR2 SVGAGI. The CDR3 totals 15 residues. V lost 4 bases and J lost 2, with 15 bases in between. CDR3 coding DNA: TGTGCCAGCAGTTCGAGTTCTTGGTCAACCTACGAGCAGTACTTC. It translates to CASSSSSWSTYEQYF.

The chain recombines TRBV2 with TRBJ2-5; the match to TRBD1 covers 7 bases. Germline trimming cut 10 bases from V and 2 bases from J; bases unmatched to any gene: 7. This CDR3 is built from 13 residues. Germline V gene lookup returns CDR1 SNHLY and CDR2 FYNNEI. CDR3 protein: CATSETGQETQYF. DNA for the CDR3: TGTGCCACCTCCGAGACAGGGCAAGAGACCCAGTACTTC.

The rearrangement links TRBV5-1 to TRBJ2-3, with 12 bases matching TRBD2. With V trimmed by 6 bases and J by 6 bases, 5 bases remained unmatched. This CDR3 has 14 residues. The germline V gene has CDR1 SGHRS and CDR2 YFSETQ. The CDR3 is CASKPSGREDTQYF. CDR3 DNA sequence: TGCGCCAGCAAACCTAGCGGGAGGGAGGATACGCAGTATTTT.

Notes on this clone: In the same sample, other DNA sequences code for this CDR3. The rearrangement uses TRBV5-1 and TRBJ1-3; tentative D call: TRBD1 (6 bases). This CDR3 spans 15 amino acids. V was shortened by 0 bases and J by 2 bases, with 9 bases between the two germline ends. Germline V lookup: CDR1 SGHRS, CDR2 YFSETQ. CDR3 loop: CASSLGQATGNTIYF. The DNA of the CDR3 is TGCGCCAGCAGCTTGGGACAGGCAACTGGAAACACCATATATTTT.

V usage is TRBV19 and J usage is TRBJ1-1, with 7 bases identical to TRBD1. Looked up from germline, CDR1 is LNHDA and CDR2 is SQIVND (reference sequence). The J segment lost 5 bases and the V segment lost 7 bases, leaving 10 bases of the junction unmatched. CDR3 length: 14 amino acids. The CDR3 loop reads CASTTIQGRTEAFF. DNA of the CDR3: TGTGCCAGTACCACTATACAGGGGAGGACTGAAGCTTTCTTT.

The chain is built from TRBV5-1 and TRBJ2-3, with 10 bases matching TRBD2. Trimming at V came to 3 bases and at J to 2 bases, leaving 6 bases not matched to a gene. The CDR3 totals 16 residues. Germline CDR1 reads SGHRS; CDR2 reads YFSETQ. CDR3 DNA sequence: TGCGCCAGCAGCTGGACTAGCGGTTACCCCACAGATACGCAGTATTTT. Residues: CASSWTSGYPTDTQYF. The variable domain in full, completed from reference TRBV5-1 and TRBJ2-3, reads KAGVTQTPRYLIKTRGQQVTLSCSPISGHRSVSWYQQTPGQGLQFLFEYFSETQRNKGNFPGRFSGRQFSNSRSEMNVSTLELGDSALYLCASSWTSGYPTDTQYFGPGTRLTVL.